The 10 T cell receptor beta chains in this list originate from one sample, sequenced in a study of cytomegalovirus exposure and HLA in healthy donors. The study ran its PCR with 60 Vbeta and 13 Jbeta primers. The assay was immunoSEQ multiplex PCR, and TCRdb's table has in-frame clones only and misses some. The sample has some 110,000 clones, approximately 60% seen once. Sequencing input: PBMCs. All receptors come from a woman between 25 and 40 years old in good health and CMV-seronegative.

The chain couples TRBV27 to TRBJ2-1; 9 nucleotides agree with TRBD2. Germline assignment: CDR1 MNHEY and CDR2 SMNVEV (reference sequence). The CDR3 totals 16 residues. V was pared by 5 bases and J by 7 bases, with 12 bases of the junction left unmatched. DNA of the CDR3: TGTGCCAGCAGTCACGGACCGGGACTAGCTCATAATGAGCAGTTCTTC. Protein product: CASSHGPGLAHNEQFF.

CDR3 sequence reads: CASSPSSYNSPLHF. The DNA for the CDR3 is TGCGCCAGCAGCCCTTCCTCCTATAATTCACCCCTCCACTTT. This chain joins TRBV4-1 and TRBJ1-6; no firm D call. Germline loops: CDR1 MGHRA, CDR2 YSYEKL. The length of the CDR3 is 14 residues. Trimming stripped 4 bases from V and 0 bases from J, with 4 bases between.

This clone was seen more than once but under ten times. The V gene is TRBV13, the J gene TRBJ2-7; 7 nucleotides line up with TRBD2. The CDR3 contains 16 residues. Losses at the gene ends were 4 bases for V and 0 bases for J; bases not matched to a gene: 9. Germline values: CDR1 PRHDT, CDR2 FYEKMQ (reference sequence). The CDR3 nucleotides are TGTGCCAGCAGCTCTCAAAGCGGGACCGCCTCCTACGAGCAGTACTTC. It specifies CASSSQSGTASYEQYF.

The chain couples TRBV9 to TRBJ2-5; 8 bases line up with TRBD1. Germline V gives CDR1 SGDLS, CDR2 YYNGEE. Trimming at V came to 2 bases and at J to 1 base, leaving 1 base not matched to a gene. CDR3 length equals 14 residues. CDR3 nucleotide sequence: TGTGCCAGCAGCGTGCAGGGGGCCCAAGAGACCCAGTACTTC. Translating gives CASSVQGAQETQYF.

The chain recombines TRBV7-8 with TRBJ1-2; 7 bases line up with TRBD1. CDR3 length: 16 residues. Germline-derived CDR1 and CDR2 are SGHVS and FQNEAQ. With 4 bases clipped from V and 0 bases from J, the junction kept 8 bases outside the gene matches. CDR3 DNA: TGTGCCAGCAGCTACCGGACAGGCCCGACTAACTATGGCTACACCTTC. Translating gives CASSYRTGPTNYGYTF.

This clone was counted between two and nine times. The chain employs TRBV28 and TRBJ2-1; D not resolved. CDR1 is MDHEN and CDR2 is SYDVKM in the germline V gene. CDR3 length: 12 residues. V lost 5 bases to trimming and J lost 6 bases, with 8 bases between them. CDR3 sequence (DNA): TGTGCCAGCAGTCCCTACGGCAATGAGCAGTTCTTC. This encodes CASSPYGNEQFF.

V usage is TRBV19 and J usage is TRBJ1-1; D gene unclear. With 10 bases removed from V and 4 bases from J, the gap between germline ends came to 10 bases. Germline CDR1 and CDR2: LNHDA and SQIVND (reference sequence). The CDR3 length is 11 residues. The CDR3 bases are TGTGCCACCTCGTCCGGCACTGAAGCTTTCTTT. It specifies CATSSGTEAFF.

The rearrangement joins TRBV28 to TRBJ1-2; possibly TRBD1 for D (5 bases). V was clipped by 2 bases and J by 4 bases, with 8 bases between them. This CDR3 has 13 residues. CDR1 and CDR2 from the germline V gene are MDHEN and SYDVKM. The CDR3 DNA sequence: TGTGCCAGCAGTTTAGAAAGGGGCTATGGCTACACCTTC. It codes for CASSLERGYGYTF.

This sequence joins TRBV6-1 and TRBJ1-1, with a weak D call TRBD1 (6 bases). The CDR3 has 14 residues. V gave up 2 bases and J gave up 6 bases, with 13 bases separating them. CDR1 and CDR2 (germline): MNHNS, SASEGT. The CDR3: CASSEMGAGSEAFF. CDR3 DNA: TGTGCCAGCAGTGAAATGGGGGCGGGTTCTGAAGCTTTCTTT.

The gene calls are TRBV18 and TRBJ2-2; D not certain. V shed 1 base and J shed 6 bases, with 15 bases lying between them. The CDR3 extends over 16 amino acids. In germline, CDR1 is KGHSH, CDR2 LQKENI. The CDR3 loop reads CASSPRPTSGAGELFF. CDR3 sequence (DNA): TGTGCCAGCTCACCACGACCAACTTCGGGTGCCGGGGAGCTGTTTTTT.